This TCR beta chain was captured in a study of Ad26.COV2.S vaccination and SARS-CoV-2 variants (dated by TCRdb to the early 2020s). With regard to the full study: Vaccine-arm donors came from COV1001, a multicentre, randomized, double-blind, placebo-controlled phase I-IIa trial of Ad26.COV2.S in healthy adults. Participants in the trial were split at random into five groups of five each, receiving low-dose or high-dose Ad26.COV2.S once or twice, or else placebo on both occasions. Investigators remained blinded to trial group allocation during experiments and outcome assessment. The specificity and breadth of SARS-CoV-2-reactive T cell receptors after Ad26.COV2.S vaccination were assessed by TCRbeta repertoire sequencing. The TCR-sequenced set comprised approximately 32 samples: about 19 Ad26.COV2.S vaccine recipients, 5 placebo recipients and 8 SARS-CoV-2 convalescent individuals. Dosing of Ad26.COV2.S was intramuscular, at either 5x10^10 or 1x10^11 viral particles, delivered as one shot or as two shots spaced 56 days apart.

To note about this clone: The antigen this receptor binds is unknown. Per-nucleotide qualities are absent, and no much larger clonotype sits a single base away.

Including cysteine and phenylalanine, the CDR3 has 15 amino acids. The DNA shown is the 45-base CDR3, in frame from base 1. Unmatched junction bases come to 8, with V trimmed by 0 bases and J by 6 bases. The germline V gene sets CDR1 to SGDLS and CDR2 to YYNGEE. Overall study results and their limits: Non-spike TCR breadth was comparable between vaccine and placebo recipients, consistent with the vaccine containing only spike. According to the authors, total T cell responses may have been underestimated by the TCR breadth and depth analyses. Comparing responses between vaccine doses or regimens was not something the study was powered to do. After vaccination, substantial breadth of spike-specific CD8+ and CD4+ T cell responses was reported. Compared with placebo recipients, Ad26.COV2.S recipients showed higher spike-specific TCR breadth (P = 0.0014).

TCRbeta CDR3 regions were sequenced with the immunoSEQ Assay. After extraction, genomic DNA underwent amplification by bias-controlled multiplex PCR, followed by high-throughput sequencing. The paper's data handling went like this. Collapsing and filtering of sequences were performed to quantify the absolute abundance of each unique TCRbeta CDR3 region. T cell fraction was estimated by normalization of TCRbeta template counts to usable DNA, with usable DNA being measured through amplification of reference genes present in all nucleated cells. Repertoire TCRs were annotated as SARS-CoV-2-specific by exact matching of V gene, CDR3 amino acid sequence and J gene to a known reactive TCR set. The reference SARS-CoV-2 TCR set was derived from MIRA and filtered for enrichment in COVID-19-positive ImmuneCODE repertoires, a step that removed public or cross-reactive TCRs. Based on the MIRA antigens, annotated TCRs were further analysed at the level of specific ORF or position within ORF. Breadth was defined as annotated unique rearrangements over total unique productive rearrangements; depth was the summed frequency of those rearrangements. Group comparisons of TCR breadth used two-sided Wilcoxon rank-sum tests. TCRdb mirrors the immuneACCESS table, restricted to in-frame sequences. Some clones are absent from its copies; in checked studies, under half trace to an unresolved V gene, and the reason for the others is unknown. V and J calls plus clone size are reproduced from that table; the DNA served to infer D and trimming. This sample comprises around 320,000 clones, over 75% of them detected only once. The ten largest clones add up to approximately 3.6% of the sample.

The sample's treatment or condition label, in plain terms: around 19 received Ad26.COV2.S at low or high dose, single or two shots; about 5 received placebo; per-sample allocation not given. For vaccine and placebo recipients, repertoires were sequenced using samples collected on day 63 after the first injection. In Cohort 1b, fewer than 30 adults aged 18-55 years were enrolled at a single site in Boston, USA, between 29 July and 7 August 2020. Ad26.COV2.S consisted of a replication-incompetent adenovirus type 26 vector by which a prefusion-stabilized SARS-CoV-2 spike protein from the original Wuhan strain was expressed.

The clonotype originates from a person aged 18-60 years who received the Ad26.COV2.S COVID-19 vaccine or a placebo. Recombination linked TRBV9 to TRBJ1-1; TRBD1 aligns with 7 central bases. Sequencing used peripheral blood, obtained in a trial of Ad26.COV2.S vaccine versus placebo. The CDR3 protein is CASSVGRTGGAEAFF. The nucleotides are TGTGCCAGCAGCGTAGGTCGGACAGGAGGAGCTGAAGCTTTCTTT.